Reported below is one T cell receptor beta chain. The data were taken from a study of blood T cell repertoires in COVID-19. Study information: The samples span acute and convalescent COVID-19 from the United States, Italy and Spain. In each case, the material was cDNA or gDNA derived from T cells, B-cell-depleted T cells, or PBMCs.

Germline-derived CDR1 and CDR2 are SGHRS and YFSETQ. J was trimmed by 4 bases and V by 0 bases; bases with no gene match: 3. The CDR3 loop spans 15 amino acids. Under the authors' procedure: Estimation of nucleated cell counts was performed using reference gene primer amplification. Produced via immunoSEQ multiplex PCR; TCRdb's table is partial and in-frame only. Clone size and the V and J calls come from that table; the DNA yielded D and trimming. This sample has around 140,000 clones; roughly 81% occur once, and the top ten carry 9%. The sequenced material came from peripheral blood. The V and J genes are TRBV5-1 and TRBJ2-1; 8 positions agree with TRBD2. This clonotype originated in a woman aged 50 to 65 with active or convalescent COVID-19. The CDR3 nucleotides read TGCGCCAGCAGCTTGGAGAAGCGGGGGTACAATGAGCAGTTCTTC. Translation: CASSLEKRGYNEQFF.